Listed below are T cell receptor beta chains from one sample, sequenced in a study of blood T cell repertoires in COVID-19. The data were produced by immunoSEQ multiplex PCR, yet TCRdb's version contains in-frame clones alone and is incomplete. The table lists 200,000 to 250,000 clones, 86% of them singletons. The sequenced material came from PBMCs or T cells enriched from blood (not recorded which). These receptors were taken from a woman aged 40 to 50 with acute COVID-19. Each CDR3 is given with its conserved first and last residue. Each record gives: V gene, D gene, clone size, J gene, CDR3 DNA, CDR3 protein. The D gene is left open where the match is weak. Expanded clones get a size class; other rows say once, few or many, or leave the size out.

V: TRBV7-2
D: -
size: -
J: TRBJ1-2
DNA: TGTGCCAGCAGCTCCAGGACAGACTTCTATGGCTACACCTTC
CDR3: CASSSRTDFYGYTF

V: TRBV21-1
D: -
size: -
J: TRBJ1-5
DNA: TGTGCCAGCAGACATATCCGTTGTGGCAATCAGCCCCAGCATTTT
CDR3: CASRHIRCGNQPQHF

V: TRBV15
D: TRBD1
size: few
J: TRBJ2-7
DNA: TGTGCCACCAGCAGAGATGGGACAGGGAGCTCCTACGAGCAGTACTTC
CDR3: CATSRDGTGSSYEQYF

V: TRBV7-9
D: -
size: -
J: TRBJ1-1
DNA: TGTGCCAGCAGCCTATCAGGGAACACTGAAGCTTTCTTT
CDR3: CASSLSGNTEAFF

V: TRBV5-1
D: -
size: few
J: TRBJ2-5
DNA: TGCGCCAGCACGGAGGGGGCTCGAGAGACCCAGTACTTC
CDR3: CASTEGARETQYF

V: TRBV7-8
D: -
size: -
J: TRBJ1-1
DNA: TGTGCCAGCAGCTTGGCGACAACCGTTGAAGCTTTCTTT
CDR3: CASSLATTVEAFF

V: TRBV9
D: -
size: -
J: TRBJ1-2
DNA: TGTGCCAGCAGCGTAGTAGGGGAGGACTATGGCTACACCTTC
CDR3: CASSVVGEDYGYTF

V: TRBV27
D: -
size: -
J: TRBJ1-5
DNA: TGTGCCAGCAGTCAAACAGGAGGGCGTCAGCCCCAGCATTTT
CDR3: CASSQTGGRQPQHF

V: TRBV3-1/TRBV3-2
D: -
size: -
J: TRBJ1-1
DNA: TGTGCCAGCAGCCAAGGGACAGCTATGAACACTGAAGCTTTCTTT
CDR3: CASSQGTAMNTEAFF

V: TRBV29-1
D: -
size: -
J: TRBJ1-3
DNA: TGCAGCGTTGAGGAGTCCCCAAACACCATATATTTT
CDR3: CSVEESPNTIYF

V: TRBV5-1
D: TRBD1
size: -
J: TRBJ1-2
DNA: TGCGCCAGCAGCTTGGCACAGGGGGCGGATGGCTACACCTTC
CDR3: CASSLAQGADGYTF

V: TRBV27
D: -
size: -
J: TRBJ2-7
DNA: TGTGCCAGCAGTTTAGGGGCCAGTTCCTACGAGCAGTACTTC
CDR3: CASSLGASSYEQYF

V: TRBV12-5
D: TRBD1
size: -
J: TRBJ1-4
DNA: TGTGCTAGTGGTCTTGGACAGGGAGTAAATGAAAAACTGTTTTTT
CDR3: CASGLGQGVNEKLFF

V: TRBV4-1
D: -
size: -
J: TRBJ1-2
DNA: TGCGCCAGCAGCCAAGTGCGGGATTATGGCTACACCTTC
CDR3: CASSQVRDYGYTF

V: TRBV27
D: -
size: -
J: TRBJ1-2
DNA: TGTGCCAGCAGTACTTTACCCCAGGGTCGGTACGATGGCTACACCTTC
CDR3: CASSTLPQGRYDGYTF

V: TRBV25-1
D: -
size: once
J: TRBJ1-2
DNA: TGTGCCAGCAGTGATTCCTTGGGCTACACCTTC
CDR3: CASSDSLGYTF

V: TRBV2
D: TRBD1
size: -
J: TRBJ2-1
DNA: TGTGCCAGTCCGGGACAGGGGTTATACAATGAGCAGTTCTTC
CDR3: CASPGQGLYNEQFF

V: TRBV7-8
D: TRBD1
size: -
J: TRBJ2-7
DNA: TGTGCCAGCAGCTCCCGGGACAGTGCCTACGAGCAGTACTTC
CDR3: CASSSRDSAYEQYF

V: TRBV5-8
D: -
size: -
J: TRBJ1-5
DNA: TGTGCCAGCAGCTCCGGCTCCAGGGATGGCAATCAGCCCCAGCATTTT
CDR3: CASSSGSRDGNQPQHF

V: TRBV11-2
D: -
size: many
J: TRBJ1-1
DNA: TGTGCCAGCAGCTTCGCACAGAACACTGAAGCTTTCTTT
CDR3: CASSFAQNTEAFF

V: TRBV19
D: -
size: -
J: TRBJ2-1
DNA: TGTGCCAGTAGTCTAACTGTCTACAATGAGCAGTTCTTC
CDR3: CASSLTVYNEQFF

V: TRBV12-1
D: -
size: once
J: TRBJ1-2
DNA: TGTGCCAGCAGCGCCGGGACAGGGGTAGTGGGTCTATCAGGCTACACCTTC
CDR3: CASSAGTGVVGLSGYTF

V: TRBV10-2
D: -
size: -
J: TRBJ2-3
DNA: TGCGCCAGCAGGAACAGGGTTACAGATACGCAGTATTTT
CDR3: CASRNRVTDTQYF

V: TRBV5-6
D: TRBD1
size: -
J: TRBJ1-2
DNA: TGTGCCAGCAGCCGGACAGGGGGCGACGCTAACTATGGCTACACCTTC
CDR3: CASSRTGGDANYGYTF

V: TRBV4-1
D: -
size: few
J: TRBJ1-2
DNA: TGCGCCAGCAGCCAGGTACAGGGCGCGGATGGCTACACCTTC
CDR3: CASSQVQGADGYTF

V: TRBV27
D: -
size: -
J: TRBJ1-2
DNA: TGTGCCAGCAGTTTATCCCCCTGGCAGGGGATAAACTATGGCTACACCTTC
CDR3: CASSLSPWQGINYGYTF